The source of this TCR beta chain is a study of blood T cell repertoires in COVID-19. Study information: PBMCs, B-cell-depleted T cells, or T cells were the source of the cDNA or gDNA that made up the material.

Between the trimmed V and J ends, which lost 6 bases and 5 bases, there was a span of 16 bases. The CDR3 is 15 residues long. Per the germline V gene, CDR1 is KGHSH and CDR2 is LQKENI. Data came from immunoSEQ multiplex PCR; TCRdb stores just in-frame clones and leaves some out. The sample records about 90,000 clones, about 81% being singletons. The receptor was derived from a human donor in a cohort sampled during active COVID-19. The chain combines TRBV18 with TRBJ1-4; D gene uncertain. The sample taken for sequencing was peripheral blood. CDR3 sequence: CASSRMKGANEKLFF. CDR3 nucleotides: TGTGCCAGCTCGCGCATGAAGGGAGCAAATGAAAAACTGTTTTTT.